This T cell receptor (beta chain) comes out of a study of T cells in Graves' hyperthyroidism and ophthalmopathy. Broader study findings: Patients with ophthalmopathy were separated from those with stable hyperthyroidism by a 13 V-J model. Researchers found most expanded thyroid clonotypes above 0.001 in blood as well.

Germline-derived CDR1 and CDR2 are SGHRS and YFSETQ. The CDR3 is made up of 14 amino acids. V gave up 0 bases and J gave up 4 bases, with 9 bases separating them. Exclusion criteria comprised uncontrolled infection, other autoimmune disease, pregnancy or lactation. Thyroid ultrasound and orbital computed tomography, with clinical symptoms and serum thyroxine and TRAb, informed diagnoses. RNA transcripts were the template for amplifying TCR beta CDR3 regions. With the HTBI primer set, the TCR CDR3 went through a first round of RT-PCR. One entry per CDR3 protein, called by TCRdb with MiXCR from the multiplex PCR reads. The sample holds 350,000 or so distinct CDR3 sequences, 15% to 20% seen once. This clonotype was recorded at least ten times. The antigen remains undetermined.

The TCR comes from a woman between 45 and 65 years old with Graves' hyperthyroidism. The chain uses TRBV5-1 and TRBJ2-3, with unresolved D. Sample: blood. CDR3 amino acids: CASSLVGSPDTQYF. CDR3 nucleotide sequence: TGCGCCAGCAGCTTGGTCGGGTCACCAGATACGCAGTATTTT.